The 8 T cell receptor beta chains in this list originate from one sample, sequenced in a study of T cell responses to AZD1222 COVID-19 vaccine. Generated by immunoSEQ multiplex PCR, the TCRdb table keeps only in-frame clones and is missing some. Among some 150,000 clones listed, roughly 88% were seen once. The sequencing here drew on peripheral blood, taken on day 0 of MenACWY control vaccination. The receptors were sampled from an adult in good health.

This sequence joins TRBV6-5 and TRBJ2-7; 7 bases line up with TRBD1. The junction had 4 bases not matched to a gene; V was cut back by 2 bases and J by 3 bases. CDR3 length equals 14 residues. Germline V gives CDR1 MNHEY, CDR2 SVGAGI. This CDR3 reads CASSYDRAHYEQYF. The CDR3 DNA reads as TGTGCCAGCAGTTACGACAGGGCTCACTACGAGCAGTACTTC.

The chain uses TRBV19 and TRBJ1-1; D is possibly TRBD1 (6 bases). The germline gives CDR1 LNHDA, CDR2 SQIVND (reference sequence). V was cut by 6 bases and J by 1 base, with 15 bases left in between. This CDR3 is built from 15 residues. In nucleotides, the CDR3 is TGTGCCAGTAGAGATACAGGGAGGCGGAACACTGAAGCTTTCTTT. Protein sequence: CASRDTGRRNTEAFF.

The chain couples TRBV6-1 to TRBJ1-3; no definite D call. Per the germline V gene, CDR1 is MNHNS and CDR2 is SASEGT. The CDR3 consists of 16 residues. V lost 0 bases, J lost 0 bases, and 9 bases lay in between. The CDR3, as DNA: TGTGCCAGCAGTGAAGCCGGTATGAGCTCTGGAAACACCATATATTTT. This gives the protein CASSEAGMSSGNTIYF.

This chain links TRBV4-2 with TRBJ2-5, with unresolved D. CDR1 and CDR2 from the germline V gene are LGHNA and YNFKEQ. V was pared by 0 bases and J by 3 bases, with 5 bases between. The CDR3 is 13 amino acids. The CDR3 spells CASSQDAEETQYF. DNA of the CDR3: TGTGCCAGCAGCCAAGATGCGGAAGAGACCCAGTACTTC.

The chain combines TRBV20-1 with TRBJ2-1; perhaps TRBD2 as D (5 bases). This CDR3 comprises 11 residues. Between the trimmed V and J ends, which lost 4 bases and 10 bases, there was a span of 11 bases. Germline CDR1 and CDR2: DFQATT and SNEGSKA (reference sequence). The CDR3, as DNA: TGCAGTGCTACTAGAACGGGGGAGCAGTTCTTC. This sequence encodes CSATRTGEQFF.

The chain combines TRBV10-3 with TRBJ2-1; D not certain. There are 13 residues in the CDR3. Germline loops: CDR1 ENHRY, CDR2 SYGVKD. With 1 base removed from V and 6 bases from J, the gap between germline ends came to 7 bases. The CDR3 DNA reads TGTGCCATCAGTGAGTTAAACCCCAATGAGCAGTTCTTC. Translating it yields CAISELNPNEQFF.

The CDR3 loop is CASSLGTGGFFNGYTF. DNA for the CDR3: TGTGCCAGCAGTCTCGGGACAGGGGGCTTTTTCAATGGCTACACCTTC. This chain connects TRBV6-4 to TRBJ1-2; 12 bases match TRBD1. Unmatched junction bases numbered 10, after V lost 5 bases and J lost 6 bases. The length of the CDR3 is 16 residues. Germline V gives CDR1 MRHNA, CDR2 SNTAGT.

DNA of the CDR3: TGTGCCAGCAGGTACGGACAGGCTCTTACCTACGAGCAGTACTTC. Amino acid sequence: CASRYGQALTYEQYF. This chain connects TRBV6-2 or TRBV6-3 to TRBJ2-7; 7 bases line up with TRBD1. With V trimmed by 6 bases and J by 2 bases, 10 bases remained unmatched. The CDR3 length is 15 residues. Germline assignment: CDR1 MNHEY and CDR2 SVGEGT.